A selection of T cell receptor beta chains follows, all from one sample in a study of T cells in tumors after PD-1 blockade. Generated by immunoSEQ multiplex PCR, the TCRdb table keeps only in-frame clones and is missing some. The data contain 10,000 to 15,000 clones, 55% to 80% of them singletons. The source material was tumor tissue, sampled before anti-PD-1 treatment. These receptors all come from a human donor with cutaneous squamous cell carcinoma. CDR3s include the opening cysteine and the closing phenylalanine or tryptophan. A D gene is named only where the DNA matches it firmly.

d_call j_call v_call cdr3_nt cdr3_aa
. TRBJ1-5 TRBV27 TGTGCCAGCAGTTTATGGGCGGTGGGAGCCCAAGATCAGCCCCAGCATTTT CASSLWAVGAQDQPQHF
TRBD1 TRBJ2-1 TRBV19 TGTGCCAGTAGTATCCGGGACAGGGGGCTTGATGAGCAGTTCTTC CASSIRDRGLDEQFF
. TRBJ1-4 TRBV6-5 TGTGCCAGCAGTTACGGAAACCTTAATGAAAAACTGTTTTTT CASSYGNLNEKLFF